The entry that follows covers one T cell receptor (beta chain) sequence. This clone was recorded many times. One end of the junction is discordant with germline, which a read error may explain. Read against the paper, the sample's time point label means: convalescence about 6 months (5-8 months) after acute presentation (visit 7). Over primary infection, the study followed CD8 T cell responses to two immunodominant EBV epitopes: BRLF1 109 (YVL-BR) and BMLF1 280 (GLC-BM). A positive serum heterophile antibody test together with EBV viral capsid antigen-specific IgM pointed to primary EBV infection. As a first step, magnetic positive selection (MACS) was used to enrich total CD8 T cells from the PBMCs. A FACSAria III was used to sort live CD3+ CD8+ tetramer+ cells to over 95% purity. A PE-conjugated tetramer loaded with the BRLF1 109-117 peptide was used to sort the cells. TCR repertoires of EBV epitope-specific CD8 T cells were deep-sequenced directly ex vivo after tetramer sorting, at acute infection and at convalescence. The donors were three individuals between about 18 and 30 years old who had clinical acute infectious mononucleosis and laboratory evidence of primary EBV infection. Heparinized peripheral blood was collected once when donors presented clinically with mononucleosis symptoms and a second time roughly 6 months afterward. PBMCs were isolated by Ficoll-Paque density gradient centrifugation.

This record comes from a study of blood T cell repertoires in acute mononucleosis (dated by TCRdb to about 2020). Turning to the overall study: Convalescent samples were collected 5 to 8 months after the acute presentation, representing the memory response. A mean blood EBV load of roughly 4 log10 genome copies per million B cells was observed during acute infection, and a mean blood EBV load of 2.6 was observed at convalescence.

The germline V gene supplies CDR1 ENHRY and CDR2 SYGVKD. The CDR3 has 14 amino acids, counting the end cysteine and phenylalanine. The read is trimmed to its CDR3 DNA, 42 bases read in frame from base 1. The full study reports these points: Only three donors were included in the cohort, so group averages were based on very few individuals. Because only a fraction of each donor's blood was analyzed, sampling error might partly explain the low overlap between acute and convalescent clonotypes. Persistence into convalescence was observed for only around 9% of unique acute clonotypes, yet most of the response was made up by these persisting clonotypes, and the remaining acute clonotypes were seemingly replaced by new diverse de novo clonotypes. For BRLF1 (YVL-BR), TCRalpha CDR3 motifs played a dominant role and TCRbeta a minimal role in TCR repertoire selection.

For TCR profiling, total RNA from no fewer than 10,000 sorted tetramer+ CD8 T cells was reverse transcribed into cDNA. CDR3 regions were amplified by PCR with primers annealing to V and J regions, adding unique molecular identifiers to track templates. Profiling of the TCRalpha and TCRbeta chains was done on the immunoSEQ platform, including the sequencing and error-correction standards of that platform. From the authors' description of their analysis: Clonal copy numbers were corrected for sequencing and PCR errors, and CDR3s were defined according to IMGT conventions. Only productive rearrangements were analyzed, using immunoSEQ Analyzer versions 2.0 and 3.0, with gene-pairing frequencies processed further in Microsoft Excel. Circos plots were used to visualize V-J pairings, and MEME plus a custom motifSearch program were used to find CDR3 motifs. The OLGA algorithm was used to calculate the probability of generation of TCR sequences. Clonotypes seen at both visits were called persistent; those seen only acutely were nonpersistent; those seen only at convalescence were de novo. Any amino acid clonotype used by more than one donor was defined as a public TCR. TCRdb's version of the immuneACCESS table is confined to in-frame rearrangements and falls short of the full clone set. An unresolved V gene accounts for under half of the shortfall where checked; the remainder is of unknown origin. V and J calls and clone size are copied from that table; D and trimming were computed from the DNA. Present in this sample are 920 or so clones, around 31% of which were seen just once. The ten top clones hold approximately 62% of the sample.

This receptor was taken from a man younger than 35 with infectious mononucleosis caused by EBV. Sequences were derived from EBV YVL epitope tetramer+ CD8+ T cells sorted from PBMCs, sampled during convalescence from infectious mononucleosis. This specimen's cell subset or site label, interpreted: CD8 T cells binding a tetramer with EBV BRLF1 109-117 peptide (YVL-BR). The chain couples TRBV10-3 to TRBJ2-7; 7 central nucleotides agree with TRBD2. The CDR3 region has the sequence CASSLSPSGYEQYF. The DNA is as follows: TGTGCCAGCAGTTTATCGCCTAGCGGCTACGAGCAGTACTTC.